The rows below give T cell receptor beta chains drawn from one sample of a study of metastatic and nonmetastatic thyroid tumors. With MiXCR, TCRdb called clones anew from the PCR reads. The sample holds around 21,000 clones, about 23% seen once. Sample: blood. The receptors stem from a male donor with papillary thyroid cancer or a benign thyroid nodule (not recorded which). Some clones in this sample may be carry-over from other donors' samples. Each CDR3 is given with its conserved first and last residue. A D gene is named only where the DNA matches it firmly. Clone size, where shown, is once, few, many, or a class for clones that have expanded.

d_gene,j_gene,v_gene,abundance,CDR3aa,CDR3nt
TRBD2,TRBJ2-1,TRBV24-1,few,CATSDASGGAYNEQFF,TGTGCCACCAGTGATGCTAGCGGGGGGGCCTACAATGAGCAGTTCTTC
NA,TRBJ1-4,TRBV4-2,many,CASSPSQVGNEKLFF,TGTGCCAGCAGCCCCTCACAGGTGGGCAATGAAAAACTGTTTTTT
NA,TRBJ1-6,TRBV6-6,few,CASSYVGRLNSPLHF,TGTGCCAGCAGTTACGTCGGCAGGCTCAATTCACCCCTCCACTTT
NA,TRBJ2-7,TRBV28,NA,CASSTPGTGLAYEQYF,TGTGCCAGCAGCACCCCCGGGACGGGGTTAGCCTACGAGCAGTACTTC
NA,TRBJ1-2,TRBV19,many,CASSDKARVTYGYTF,TGTGCCAGTAGTGACAAAGCCAGGGTTACCTATGGCTACACCTTC
NA,TRBJ2-5,TRBV2,few,CASRGTVEGTQYF,TGTGCCAGCAGAGGGACGGTAGAAGGCACCCAGTACTTC
NA,TRBJ2-7,TRBV28,many,CASSPSTGRAYEQYF,TGTGCCAGCAGTCCTTCGACAGGGAGGGCCTACGAGCAGTACTTC
NA,TRBJ2-7,TRBV20-1,many,CSASISTASSYEQYF,TGCAGTGCTAGTATCAGCACGGCGAGCTCCTACGAGCAGTACTTC
TRBD1,TRBJ2-1,TRBV5-1,many,CASSLEQGARSNEQFF,TGCGCCAGCAGCTTGGAACAGGGGGCGAGATCGAATGAGCAGTTCTTC
NA,TRBJ2-3,TRBV11-1,few,CASSPGILSTDTQYF,TGTGCCAGCAGCCCCGGGATCCTTTCCACAGATACGCAGTATTTT
NA,TRBJ1-1,TRBV3-1,many,CASSRRQNTEAFF,TGTGCCAGCAGCCGACGACAGAACACTGAAGCTTTCTTT
NA,TRBJ1-2,TRBV6-1,many,CASRNSLTLDYGYTF,TGTGCCAGTCGGAACAGTCTCACACTTGACTATGGCTACACCTTC
TRBD2,TRBJ2-7,TRBV27,few,CASSLSRALAGREQYF,TGTGCCAGCAGTTTATCGCGTGCTCTAGCGGGGAGGGAGCAGTACTTC
NA,TRBJ2-2,TRBV19,many,CASSSPGQANTGELFF,TGTGCCAGTAGTTCTCCGGGACAAGCGAACACCGGGGAGCTGTTTTTT